The present T cell receptor (beta chain) was sequenced within a study of OX40 agonist ivuxolimab in advanced cancers. The repertoire was sequenced with immunoSEQ multiplex PCR; TCRdb's copy has only in-frame clones and lacks some. The table lists more than 45,000 clones, 84% of them singletons, with approximately 4.6% in the top ten. Broader study findings: Blood T cells, both CD4+ and CD8+, expanded clonally by week 6 at 0.1 to 3.0 mg/kg.

Individuals having autoimmune disease history or systemic immunosuppression were not enrolled. The CDR3 runs 15 residues. Germline V lookup: CDR1 KGHSH, CDR2 LQKENI. The V gene end was trimmed by 5 bases and the J gene end by 4 bases; junction bases not matched to a gene: 11. Turning to this clone: Antigen specificity is unknown.

The receptor's source is an adult with an advanced solid tumor such as melanoma, head and neck, liver or kidney cancer. Sequenced here: CD4+ or CD8+ T cells sorted from blood, sampled in a trial of the OX40 agonist ivuxolimab. The chain is built from TRBV18 and TRBJ2-7; 7 bases line up with TRBD1. CDR3 residues: CASSTSGTADYEQYF. CDR3 nucleotide sequence: TGTGCCAGCTCAACCTCCGGGACAGCAGATTACGAGCAGTACTTC.